This T cell receptor beta chain was identified during a study of CD8 T cells in Susac syndrome. The CDR3 is 16 residues long. The junction had 7 bases not matched to a gene; V was cut back by 6 bases and J by 1 base. Reverse transcription of about 0.5 to 1 ug RNA used random hexamers. TCRdb reanalysed the immunoSEQ multiplex PCR reads using MiXCR and keeps one entry per CDR3 protein. The repertoire includes about 66,000 distinct CDR3 sequences, 90% to 95% of them detected once, and about 0.6% sits in the top ten. The chain uses TRBV12-3 or TRBV12-4 and TRBJ2-5, with 11 nucleotides matching TRBD2. This sequence was found in a human donor with multiple sclerosis. Sequencing was carried out using CD8+ T cells from PBMCs. Here the CDR3 reads CASRILAGGSQETQYF. CDR3 nucleotides: TGTGCCAGCAGGATCCTAGCGGGGGGCAGCCAAGAGACCCAGTACTTC.